The next 15 T cell receptor beta chains were all read from a single sample in a study of Ad26.COV2.S vaccination and SARS-CoV-2 variants. The treatment was: some 19 received Ad26.COV2.S at low or high dose, single or two shots; several received placebo; per-sample allocation not given. Samples analyzed were those drawn on day 63 after the first vaccine or placebo injection. Measured with immunoSEQ multiplex PCR; TCRdb has only the in-frame clones, and not every one. The sample includes a few hundred thousand clones, approximately 88% of them seen just once. This specimen consisted of peripheral blood, obtained in a trial of Ad26.COV2.S vaccine versus placebo. The receptors come from a person between 18 and 60 years old who received the Ad26.COV2.S COVID-19 vaccine or a placebo.

J is TRBJ1-2 and V is TRBV7-2; D uncertain. CDR3 size: 18 residues. Per germline, CDR1 SGHTA and CDR2 FQGNSA. V was trimmed by 1 base and J by 1 base, leaving 19 bases between them. CDR3 loop: CASSLGWGGQTLNYGYTF. As DNA, the CDR3 is TGTGCCAGCAGCTTAGGCTGGGGTGGGCAGACACTTAACTATGGCTACACCTTC.

V is TRBV19 and J is TRBJ2-7; D gene uncertain. Germline values: CDR1 LNHDA, CDR2 SQIVND (reference sequence). CDR3 size: 19 residues. Trimming stripped 1 base from V and 5 bases from J, with 27 bases between. CDR3 nucleotides: TGTGCCAGTAGTATAGGACCTTGGGCCCGCGAGACCGTGGGCCACGAGCAGTACTTC. It specifies CASSIGPWARETVGHEQYF.

CDR3 protein: CASSPWTGLYEQYF. The CDR3 nucleotides read TGTGCCAGCAGTCCGTGGACAGGGCTGTACGAGCAGTACTTC. The chain couples TRBV28 to TRBJ2-7; TRBD1 aligns across 8 bases. There are 14 residues in the CDR3. Germline V gene data show CDR1 as MDHEN and CDR2 as SYDVKM. Trimming cost V 5 bases and J 4 bases; bases outside gene matches: 7.

The chain combines TRBV6-2 or TRBV6-3 with TRBJ2-3, with D tentatively TRBD2 (6 bases). Germline V gene lookup returns CDR1 MNHEY and CDR2 SVGEGT. The germline V and J ends were trimmed by 4 bases and 0 bases, with 11 bases remaining between them. CDR3 size: 15 residues. DNA of the CDR3: TGTGCCAGCAGTTCCGGGAGTTTTAGCACAGATACGCAGTATTTT. This translates into CASSSGSFSTDTQYF.

This chain connects TRBV6-1 to TRBJ2-3; TRBD2 is a possible D gene (6 bases). V lost 4 bases and J 1 base, leaving 15 bases between the germline ends. In germline, CDR1 is MNHNS, CDR2 SASEGT. The CDR3 has 16 amino acids. The CDR3, as DNA: TGTGCCAGCAGTGGAGTGAGGGGCGGGGGCACAGATACGCAGTATTTT. It codes for CASSGVRGGGTDTQYF.

The genes are TRBV3-1 (or the pseudogene TRBV3-2) and TRBJ2-1; D is uncertain. The V and J ends lost 0 bases and 0 bases respectively, with 12 bases between them. CDR3 size: 17 residues. Germline V gives CDR1 LGHDT, CDR2 YNNKEL (reference sequence). The CDR3 bases are TGTGCCAGCAGCCAAGAGATTGGGGTAGTCTCCTACAATGAGCAGTTCTTC. Residues: CASSQEIGVVSYNEQFF.

V gene TRBV5-6 combines with J gene TRBJ2-7, with 10 bases identical to TRBD1. The CDR3 covers 18 residues. V shed 4 bases and J 7 bases; nucleotides not matched to a gene: 20. Germline CDR1 reads SGHDT; CDR2 reads YYEEEE. This chain's CDR3 is CASSSRDRGLIQTREQYF. DNA of the CDR3: TGTGCCAGCAGCAGCCGGGACAGGGGTCTCATTCAAACGAGGGAGCAGTACTTC.

In its sample, this clone was seen once. This sequence joins TRBV5-4 and TRBJ2-5, with 10 bases that match TRBD1. CDR1 is SGHNT, CDR2 YYREEE, per germline (reference sequence). V lost 5 bases, J lost 4 bases, and 8 bases stayed unmatched. The CDR3 covers 15 residues. The CDR3 spells CASSSPGTGVETQYF. For the CDR3, the DNA is TGTGCCAGCAGTTCCCCCGGGACAGGGGTAGAGACCCAGTACTTC.

CDR3 sequence: CASSQLQGVEWAQYF. Written as DNA, the CDR3 is TGCGCCAGCAGCCAGCTTCAGGGCGTAGAGTGGGCCCAGTACTTC. The chain joins TRBV4-1 to TRBJ2-5; weak D call: TRBD1 (5 bases). The CDR3 runs to 15 residues. The germline V gene has CDR1 MGHRA and CDR2 YSYEKL. V lost 3 bases and J lost 9, with 20 bases in between.

V usage is TRBV12-5 and J usage is TRBJ2-1; 8 nucleotides line up with TRBD2. After removal of 0 bases from V and 6 bases from J, the junction contained 10 bases not matched to a gene. Germline lookup yields CDR1 LGHNT and CDR2 FRNRAP. The CDR3 totals 17 residues. In DNA form, the CDR3 reads TGTGCTAGTGGTTTGGTAATACCGGGGGGGTTGGGCAATGAGCAGTTCTTC. Amino acid sequence: CASGLVIPGGLGNEQFF. The full variable domain, in which reference TRBV12-5 and TRBJ2-1 provide the parts outside the CDR3, is DARVTQTPRHKVTEMGQEVTMRCQPILGHNTVFWYRQTMMQGLELLAYFRNRAPLDDSGMPKDRFSAEMPDATLATLKIQPSEPRDSAVYFCASGLVIPGGLGNEQFFGPGTRLTVL.

The chain couples TRBV5-8 to TRBJ1-5, with 10 positions matching TRBD1. Germline V CDR1 and CDR2: SGHTS, YDEGEE. J was trimmed by 2 bases and V by 0 bases; bases with no gene match: 5. The CDR3 sequence is 17 residues long. This CDR3 is CASSLVYGQGGNQPQHF. For the CDR3, the DNA is TGTGCCAGCAGCTTGGTCTACGGACAGGGGGGCAATCAGCCCCAGCATTTT.

V and J are TRBV24-1 and TRBJ1-2; D may be TRBD1 (5 bases). The germline V and J ends were trimmed by 9 bases and 5 bases, with 12 bases remaining between them. CDR3 length: 12 residues. CDR1 is KGHDR, CDR2 SFDVKD, per germline. The CDR3 coding sequence is TGTGCCACCTACCTACGGGGGTATGGCTACACCTTC. Translation gives CATYLRGYGYTF.

The chain carries TRBV15 and TRBJ1-1; 7 nucleotides line up with TRBD1. V gave up 2 bases and J gave up 0 bases; unmatched junction bases: 3. This CDR3 contains 15 residues. The germline gives CDR1 LNHNV, CDR2 YYDKDF (reference sequence). In nucleotides, the CDR3 is TGTGCCACCAGCAGAACGGGACAGATGAACACTGAAGCTTTCTTT. This codes for CATSRTGQMNTEAFF.

CDR3: CASSLGGWSYTF. The CDR3 bases are TGTGCCAGCAGCTTAGGGGGCTGGAGCTACACCTTC. The chain joins TRBV7-9 to TRBJ1-2; D might be TRBD1 (5 bases). The CDR3 is 12 amino acids. Germline V gene sequence: CDR1 SEHNR, CDR2 FQNEAQ (reference sequence). V gave up 1 base and J gave up 9 bases, with 9 bases separating them.

V is TRBV6-2 or TRBV6-3 and J is TRBJ1-6; no clear D gene. The germline V gene has CDR1 MNHEY and CDR2 SVGEGT. This CDR3 contains 13 residues. The V and J ends lost 2 bases and 13 bases respectively, with 12 bases between them. As DNA, the CDR3 is TGTGCCAGCAGTTACGCCGGGGTAAGGCCCCTCCACTTT. Protein sequence: CASSYAGVRPLHF.